These 32 T cell receptor beta chains originate from one sample sequenced in a study of tumor and adjacent non-tumor tissue in lung cancer. No cell sorting was done before RNA was extracted from the tissue. Three rounds of nested PCR, following a modified ARM-PCR protocol, produced the TCRbeta library. TCRdb passed the multiplex PCR reads through MiXCR, listing each CDR3 protein once. This table holds 90,000 or so distinct CDR3 sequences, around three fifths found once. The material sequenced was lung tumor tissue. Receptors originate from a man between 65 and 79 years old with non-small cell lung cancer.

In the case of this clonotype: A read error is likely, as this CDR3 ends without the conserved phenylalanine or tryptophan. V and J are TRBV10-2 and TRBJ1-5; unclear D gene. Germline CDR1 and CDR2: WSHSY and SAAADI. This CDR3 contains 11 residues. Trimming pared 6 bases from V and 9 bases from J, leaving 9 bases between. Here the CDR3 reads CASRFLGPQHY. CDR3 DNA sequence: TGCGCCAGCAGATTCCTCGGGCCCCAGCATTAT.

There are many counts of this clonotype. The chain employs TRBV7-8 and TRBJ2-7, with D possibly being TRBD2 (5 bases). Trimming cost V 0 bases and J 2 bases, with 11 bases left between them. The germline V gene has CDR1 SGHVS and CDR2 FQNEAQ. CDR3 length: 15 residues. The CDR3 coding sequence is TGTGCCAGCAGCTTAGCTTGGGGAGATACCTACGAGCAGTACTTC. Protein product: CASSLAWGDTYEQYF.

For this clonotype: A much larger clone lies a single base off, so this may be a read error. The gene calls are TRBV5-6 and TRBJ2-5, with D uncertain. The V gene's germline CDR1 is SGHDT and CDR2 YYEEEE. This CDR3 has 13 residues. Written as DNA, the CDR3 is TGTGCCAGCAGCTTGGAATCCGCTGAGACCCAGTGCTTC. Its translation: CASSLESAETQCF.

This clonotype has ten or more counts. The V and J genes are TRBV5-5 and TRBJ1-5; D may be TRBD1 (6 bases). Between the trimmed V and J ends, which lost 3 bases and 7 bases, there was a span of 14 bases. CDR3 length: 14 amino acids. Germline CDR1 is SGHKS and CDR2 is YYEKEE (reference sequence). The CDR3 bases are TGTGCCAGCAGCTCTAACAGGGAGTCCCAGCCCCAGCATTTT. Translated, it gives CASSSNRESQPQHF.

As for this clonotype: A read error is possible here, since a much larger clone lies one base away. This chain joins TRBV6-6 and TRBJ2-7; 7 positions agree with TRBD1. CDR1 is MNHNY, CDR2 SVGAGI, per germline (reference sequence). The CDR3 length is 14 residues. CDR3: CASSSIGQAYKQYF. For the CDR3, the DNA is TGTGCCAGCAGTTCAATCGGACAGGCCTACAAGCAGTACTTC.

About this clonotype: A much bigger clone sits one base away, suggesting this may be a read error. The CDR3 loop is CASRGIESPEQFF. CDR3 bases: TGTGCCAGTAGAGGAATAGAGTCCCCTGAGCAGTTCTTC. The chain combines TRBV19 with TRBJ2-1, with D unclear. The germline V gene encodes CDR1 LNHDA and CDR2 SQIVND (reference sequence). The CDR3 length is 13 residues. Trimming left V 6 bases short and J 9 bases short, with 15 bases between.

This clonotype was seen only a few times. A junction boundary mismatches the germline segment, possibly from a read error. The gene calls are TRBV11-2 and TRBJ2-3; 8 bases line up with TRBD2. Germline CDR1 is SGHAT and CDR2 is FQNNGV. This CDR3 spans 16 amino acids. The CDR3 loop reads CASSIRVAGMTDSQYF. The CDR3 DNA reads as TGTGCCAGCAGCATCAGAGTAGCGGGGATGACAGATTCGCAGTATTTT.

Note on this clonotype: A much larger clone differs by one base, so this may be a read error. The rearrangement links TRBV4-2 to TRBJ2-1, with D unresolved. The CDR3 extends over 16 amino acids. Germline V gene data show CDR1 as LGHNA and CDR2 as YNFKEQ. CDR3 DNA sequence: TGTACCAGCAGCTACATCAAGGGCCTCCTTTACAATGAGCAGTTCTTC. Translated: CTSSYIKGLLYNEQFF.

This clonotype was detected many times. The genes are TRBV4-1 and TRBJ1-5, with TRBD1 identical over 11 bases. The ends lost 4 bases at V and 3 bases at J; junction bases unmatched: 2. Looked up from germline, CDR1 is MGHRA and CDR2 is YSYEKL. The CDR3 is 15 amino acids. In DNA, the CDR3 is TGCGCCAGCAGCCGGACAGGGGGCTTCAATCAGCCCCAGCATTTT. Its protein product is CASSRTGGFNQPQHF.

This clonotype appeared once. This may arise from a read error, as a much more abundant clone is one base away. The chain joins TRBV6-5 to TRBJ2-7, with 9 nucleotides matching TRBD2. Germline V gene sequence: CDR1 MNHEY, CDR2 SVGAGI. V shed 7 bases, J shed 2 bases, and the junction held 6 bases outside the gene matches. The CDR3 totals 14 residues. The DNA for the CDR3 is TGTGCCAGCAATACGACTAGCGGAACCTACGAGCAGTACTTC. Amino acids: CASNTTSGTYEQYF.

This clonotype has only a few counts. The junction and the germline gene differ at one end; a read error may be behind it. V is TRBV20-1 and J is TRBJ2-7; D is uncertain. CDR3 length: 12 amino acids. The V gene's germline CDR1 is DFQATT and CDR2 SNEGSKA (reference sequence). The CDR3 DNA is TGCAGTGCCCGGGCCACTGCCTACGAGCAGTATTTC. This sequence encodes CSARATAYEQYF.

Points on this clonotype: Lacking the conserved final phenylalanine or tryptophan, this CDR3 likely reflects a read error. The chain links TRBV29-1 to TRBJ2-7, with D unresolved. The germline CDR1 and CDR2 sequences are SQVTM and ANQGSEA. V was shortened by 5 bases and J by 0 bases, with 11 bases between the two germline ends. The CDR3 length is 13 residues. Here the CDR3 DNA reads TGCAGCGTTAAGGATGTCATCTCCTACGAGCAGTACTCC. It encodes CSVKDVISYEQYS.

On this clonotype: A much larger clone is a single base away; this may be a read error. The CDR3 reads CVSSTLAPETQYF. CDR3 in DNA: TGTGTCAGCAGCACCCTCGCCCCCGAGACCCAGTACTTC. The chain uses TRBV12-3 or TRBV12-4 and TRBJ2-5; D remains unclear. The CDR3 covers 13 residues.

The chain carries TRBV4-2 and TRBJ2-1, with 9 bases that match TRBD2. V lost 4 bases to trimming and J lost 5 bases; unmatched junction nucleotides: 6. Germline assignment: CDR1 LGHNA and CDR2 YNFKEQ. The CDR3 is 15 amino acids. The CDR3 DNA reads as TGTGCCAGCAGCCGCGCGGGAGGGTCCCACAATGAGCAGTTCTTC. This sequence encodes CASSRAGGSHNEQFF.

Concerning this clonotype: Since no conserved phenylalanine or tryptophan closes the CDR3, a read error is the likely cause. This sequence joins TRBV30 and TRBJ2-2; D is perhaps TRBD1 or TRBD2 (6 bases each). Germline CDR1 and CDR2: GTSNPN and SVGIG (reference sequence). The CDR3 runs to 15 residues. CDR3 coding DNA: TGTGTCTGGACTATACAGGGATCGGGCACCGGGGAGCTGTTTTAT. Translated: CVWTIQGSGTGELFY.

About this clonotype itself: A much more abundant neighbour one base away suggests this may be a read error. The V call is TRBV5-4, the J call TRBJ1-4; D gene uncertain. Per the germline V gene, CDR1 is SGHNT and CDR2 is YYREEE (reference sequence). The CDR3 runs 13 residues. CDR3 amino acids: CGSSLARGEKLFF. CDR3 bases: TGTGGCAGCAGCTTGGCCCGAGGTGAAAAACTGTTTTTT.

The chain has TRBV4-1 and TRBJ2-4; tentatively, D is TRBD1 (5 bases). Germline V CDR1 and CDR2: MGHRA, YSYEKL. The CDR3 has 19 residues. The V end was cut by 4 bases, the J end by 0 bases, with 22 bases between. As DNA, the CDR3 is TGCGCCAGCAGCCGGGTTGCACAGGTGGTTGTAGAAGCCAAAAACATTCAGTACTTC. Amino acids: CASSRVAQVVVEAKNIQYF.

Of note for this clonotype: Possible read error: a much larger clone is one base away. Here the CDR3 DNA reads TGCAGTGCTAGAGGCCTAGCGGGATTCTACGAGCAGTACTTC. The encoded protein is CSARGLAGFYEQYF. This chain links TRBV20-1 with TRBJ2-7; 9 nucleotides line up with TRBD2. The CDR3 runs 14 residues. Germline lookup yields CDR1 DFQATT and CDR2 SNEGSKA (reference sequence). The J segment lost 3 bases and the V segment lost 1 base, leaving 4 bases of the junction unmatched.

In the case of this clonotype: Given a much more abundant clone one base away, this may be a read error. The chain couples TRBV28 to TRBJ1-2, with unresolved D. Per the germline V gene, CDR1 is MDHEN and CDR2 is SYDVKM. The CDR3 runs to 13 residues. Here the CDR3 reads CASGFARNYGYTF. CDR3 DNA: TGTGCCAGCGGTTTTGCCCGGAACTATGGCTACACCTTC.

Only a few counts were recorded for this clonotype. The chain has TRBV24-1 and TRBJ2-5; possibly TRBD1 for D (7 bases). The CDR3 loop spans 17 amino acids. Germline assignment: CDR1 KGHDR and CDR2 SFDVKD. V dropped 3 bases and J dropped 3 bases, with 19 bases sitting between them. The CDR3 spells CATSDPHLEGAKETQYF. In nucleotides, the CDR3 is TGTGCCACCAGTGATCCCCACTTGGAGGGGGCCAAAGAGACCCAGTACTTC.

This clonotype was recorded at least ten times. The chain joins TRBV7-9 to TRBJ1-5; D possibly corresponds to TRBD1 (5 bases). The CDR3 contains 15 residues. Germline V gene data show CDR1 as SEHNR and CDR2 as FQNEAQ (reference sequence). Trimming pared 1 base from V and 3 bases from J, leaving 10 bases between. Here the CDR3 DNA reads TGTGCCAGCAGCTTAGATGGGACGAACAATCAGCCCCAGCATTTT. Protein product: CASSLDGTNNQPQHF.

Turning to this clonotype: Germline is not matched at one junction end, which may reflect a read error. CDR3 nucleotides: TGTGACAGCAGTTTAAGCCCGACAGGCCCCGATCAGCCCCAGAATTTT. This codes for CDSSLSPTGPDQPQNF. The V call is TRBV6-5, the J call TRBJ1-5, with D perhaps matching TRBD1 (6 bases). From germline, CDR1 is MNHEY and CDR2 SVGAGI. This CDR3 region has 16 residues.

In the case of this clonotype: One end of the junction is discordant with germline, which a read error may explain. The J gene is TRBJ2-5, the V gene TRBV12-3 or TRBV12-4, with a weak D call TRBD2 (5 bases). CDR3 size: 14 residues. The CDR3 loop is CAGSFRGSKETQYF. The DNA for the CDR3 is TGTGCCGGCAGTTTTAGAGGGTCTAAAGAGACCCAGTACTTC.

As for this clonotype: The junction does not match germline at one end; this may be a read error. This chain links TRBV12-3 or TRBV12-4 with TRBJ2-2; 9 nucleotides align to TRBD2. This CDR3 comprises 15 residues. This chain's CDR3 is CARTTAGGLTGELFF. CDR3 in DNA: TGTGCCAGGACGACGGCGGGGGGGCTCACCGGGGAGCTGTTTTTC.

The chain recombines TRBV11-2 with TRBJ2-7; TRBD1 agrees at 8 bases. The CDR3 is made up of 16 amino acids. With V trimmed by 8 bases and J by 1 base, 13 bases remained unmatched. CDR1 and CDR2 (germline): SGHAT, FQNNGV. In nucleotides, the CDR3 is TGTGCCAGCTTCCGACACGAGGACAGGGTATCCTACGAGCAGTACTTC. Protein product: CASFRHEDRVSYEQYF.

By its share, this clonotype is large. The chain is built from TRBV4-2 and TRBJ1-5; possibly TRBD1 for D (6 bases). This CDR3 spans 18 amino acids. V lost 1 base, J lost 1 base, and 17 bases lay in between. Germline V CDR1 and CDR2: LGHNA, YNFKEQ. CDR3 residues: CASSQGRMQGMSNQPQHF. CDR3 in DNA: TGTGCCAGCAGCCAAGGGAGGATGCAGGGGATGAGCAATCAGCCCCAGCATTTT.

A remark on this clonotype: One junction end does not reproduce the germline sequence, and a read error may be involved. The CDR3 sequence is CVSSLNPGVAEVREQYF. The CDR3 DNA sequence: TGTGTCAGCAGCTTAAATCCGGGAGTAGCGGAAGTTCGCGAGCAGTACTTC. The chain combines TRBV11-2 with TRBJ2-7; D possibly corresponds to TRBD2 (6 bases). The CDR3 length is 17 residues. Germline V lookup: CDR1 SGHAT, CDR2 FQNNGV.

With regard to this clonotype: An end of the junction differs from the germline gene, which may be a read error. The chain has TRBV11-2 and TRBJ2-7; D tentatively fits TRBD1 or TRBD2 (7 bases each). The CDR3 spans 14 residues. CDR1 is SGHAT, CDR2 FQNNGV, per germline. CDR3 DNA sequence: TGTGCCAGCAGCGGGGGGGACAGAAACTACAAGCAGAACTTC. This gives the protein CASSGGDRNYKQNF.

As to this clonotype: Relative to the germline gene, one junction end is altered; a read error may explain this. The chain recombines TRBV6-5 with TRBJ1-1, with TRBD1 as a possible D gene (6 bases). CDR3 length: 14 amino acids. The germline CDR1 and CDR2 sequences are MNHEY and SVGAGI. The CDR3 DNA reads as TGTGCCAGGAGCCCAAGTATTAGGGGGACTGAAGCTTTCTTC. It specifies CARSPSIRGTEAFF.

As to this clonotype: A much larger clone differs from this one at a single base, so this may be a read error. The rearrangement uses TRBV4-2 and TRBJ2-3, with unresolved D. The CDR3 runs to 15 residues. In germline, CDR1 is LGHNA, CDR2 YNFKEQ. The V end lost 4 bases, the J end lost 6 bases, and 17 bases lay between the germline ends. CDR3 region: CASSLTYEIRDTQYF. CDR3 nucleotides: TGTGCCAGCAGCCTTACCTATGAGATAAGGGATACGCAGTATTTT.

This clonotype was seen more than once but under ten times. V is TRBV20-1 and J is TRBJ2-4; either TRBD1 or TRBD2 may fit D (5 bases each). The CDR3 covers 12 residues. The germline V gene has CDR1 DFQATT and CDR2 SNEGSKA (reference sequence). Trimming stripped 6 bases from V and 8 bases from J, with 14 bases between. The DNA for the CDR3 is TGCAGTGCGTCGGGACCAGGAGACATTCAGTACTTC. Protein sequence: CSASGPGDIQYF.

A word on this clonotype: A junction end diverges from the germline sequence, so it may reflect a read error. CDR3 sequence: CASSPLTVRKEQYF. CDR3 DNA: TGTGCCAGCAGTCCCCTCACAGTAAGAAAAGAGCAGTATTTC. The rearrangement uses TRBV11-2 and TRBJ2-7, with D unclear. This CDR3 has 14 amino acids. Germline CDR1 reads SGHAT; CDR2 reads FQNNGV.